The rows below give T cell receptor beta chains drawn from one sample of a study of response to subunit inactivated influenza vaccine. TCRdb processed the RT-PCR reads anew with MiXCR; each CDR3 protein has one entry. In the table there are a few hundred thousand distinct CDR3 sequences, about 14% of which are singletons. This material consisted of PBMCs from blood, taken 11 to 12 days after vaccination. The receptors here all came from a man aged 45-65 years who received an inactivated influenza vaccine. Both conserved end residues are part of each CDR3. Each record gives: J gene, V gene, clone size, D gene, CDR3 DNA, CDR3 protein. A D gene is named only where the DNA matches it firmly. Expanded clones get a size class; other rows say once, few or many, or leave the size out.

j_call: TRBJ2-1; v_call: TRBV6-2/TRBV6-3; clone_size: few; d_call: .; cdr3_nt: TGTGCCAGCAGTTACTTGTGGGGGCCTCGCTCCTACAATGAGCAGTTCTTC; cdr3_aa: CASSYLWGPRSYNEQFF
j_call: TRBJ2-2; v_call: TRBV12-3/TRBV12-4; clone_size: .; d_call: .; cdr3_nt: TGTGCCAGCAGTTTTGGGGAATGGGGAGCCGGGGAGCTGTTTTTT; cdr3_aa: CASSFGEWGAGELFF
j_call: TRBJ1-2; v_call: TRBV20-1; clone_size: .; d_call: .; cdr3_nt: TGCAGTGCTAGCCTCACGGGAAACTATGGCTACACCTTC; cdr3_aa: CSASLTGNYGYTF
j_call: TRBJ1-6; v_call: TRBV14; clone_size: .; d_call: TRBD1; cdr3_nt: TGTGCCAGCAGCCGGCAGACAGGGAAAGATTCACCCCTCCACTTT; cdr3_aa: CASSRQTGKDSPLHF
j_call: TRBJ2-1; v_call: TRBV2; clone_size: .; d_call: TRBD2; cdr3_nt: TGTGCCAGCAACAGCGGGAGGGTCAATGAGCAGTTCTTC; cdr3_aa: CASNSGRVNEQFF
j_call: TRBJ2-1; v_call: TRBV10-3; clone_size: few; d_call: .; cdr3_nt: TGTGCCATCAGTAAGGATTCCAACAATGAGCAGTTCTTC; cdr3_aa: CAISKDSNNEQFF
j_call: TRBJ1-4; v_call: TRBV6-1; clone_size: many; d_call: .; cdr3_nt: TGTGCCAGCAGTGGACACCTCGGGGGGGGGAGAGATGAAAAACTGTTTTTT; cdr3_aa: CASSGHLGGGRDEKLFF
j_call: TRBJ2-1; v_call: TRBV29-1; clone_size: few; d_call: TRBD2; cdr3_nt: TGCAGCGTTGCCGGACTAGTTTCCAATGAGCAGTTCTTC; cdr3_aa: CSVAGLVSNEQFF
j_call: TRBJ2-3; v_call: TRBV6-1; clone_size: many; d_call: .; cdr3_nt: TGTGCCAGCAGGCGACAGGAGACTAGCACAGATACGCAGTATTTT; cdr3_aa: CASRRQETSTDTQYF
j_call: TRBJ1-1; v_call: TRBV7-9; clone_size: many; d_call: .; cdr3_nt: TGTGCCAGCAGCTTAGCGCAGGGAATGGGCAATGAAGCTTTCTTT; cdr3_aa: CASSLAQGMGNEAFF
j_call: TRBJ2-7; v_call: TRBV28; clone_size: .; d_call: .; cdr3_nt: TGTGCCAGCGGACGAGAACCCTACAGCGAACCCTCCTGCGAGCAGTACTTC; cdr3_aa: CASGREPYSEPSCEQYF
j_call: TRBJ2-1; v_call: TRBV6-2/TRBV6-3; clone_size: few; d_call: TRBD2; cdr3_nt: TGTGCCAGCAGTGCCGGACTAGCGGGGGCATACAATGAGCAGTTCTTC; cdr3_aa: CASSAGLAGAYNEQFF
j_call: TRBJ2-2; v_call: TRBV10-3; clone_size: few; d_call: .; cdr3_nt: TGTGCCATCAGTGATGCCGGGGAGCTGTTTTTT; cdr3_aa: CAISDAGELFF
j_call: TRBJ2-3; v_call: TRBV20-1; clone_size: few; d_call: TRBD2; cdr3_nt: TGCAGTGCTAGATCCCCCAGGACTAGCGGGACCACAGATACGCAGTATTTT; cdr3_aa: CSARSPRTSGTTDTQYF
j_call: TRBJ2-1; v_call: TRBV12-3/TRBV12-4; clone_size: few; d_call: TRBD1; cdr3_nt: TGTGCCAGCAGTTCGACAGGGTCGAGTGAGCAGTTCTTC; cdr3_aa: CASSSTGSSEQFF
j_call: TRBJ2-7; v_call: TRBV3-1; clone_size: .; d_call: .; cdr3_nt: TGTGCCAGCAGCCTAAGACAGGCTACCTACGAGCAGTACTTC; cdr3_aa: CASSLRQATYEQYF
j_call: TRBJ2-1; v_call: TRBV7-6; clone_size: .; d_call: .; cdr3_nt: TGTGCCAGCAGCCACAAGGCCCCTGGCTCCTACAATGAGCAGTTCTTC; cdr3_aa: CASSHKAPGSYNEQFF
j_call: TRBJ2-1; v_call: TRBV14; clone_size: many; d_call: TRBD2; cdr3_nt: TGTGCCAGCAGCCCCCGACTAGCGGGAGGGCCGGGGAATGAGCAGTTCTTC; cdr3_aa: CASSPRLAGGPGNEQFF
j_call: TRBJ2-1; v_call: TRBV5-6; clone_size: few; d_call: .; cdr3_nt: TGTGCCAGCAGCTTGGCCAAGGGTTACAATGAGCAGTTCTTC; cdr3_aa: CASSLAKGYNEQFF
j_call: TRBJ1-5; v_call: TRBV12-3/TRBV12-4; clone_size: many; d_call: .; cdr3_nt: TGTGCCAGCAGTCTATTGGAGGGCCAGCCCCAGCATTTT; cdr3_aa: CASSLLEGQPQHF
j_call: TRBJ2-1; v_call: TRBV5-6; clone_size: .; d_call: .; cdr3_nt: TGTGCCAGCCAGAATTACAATGAGCAGTTCTTC; cdr3_aa: CASQNYNEQFF
j_call: TRBJ1-1; v_call: TRBV7-8; clone_size: few; d_call: .; cdr3_nt: TGTGCCAGCAGCTTGTCCCGGACTGAGAACACTGAAGCTTTCTTT; cdr3_aa: CASSLSRTENTEAFF
j_call: TRBJ1-1; v_call: TRBV5-1; clone_size: .; d_call: .; cdr3_nt: TGCGCCAGCAGCTTGCAGCCCCGGGGAGGAAACACTGAAGCTTTCTTT; cdr3_aa: CASSLQPRGGNTEAFF
j_call: TRBJ2-7; v_call: TRBV6-5; clone_size: .; d_call: .; cdr3_nt: TGTGCCAGCAGTTCGGGCCTTCTCTACGAGCAGTACTTC; cdr3_aa: CASSSGLLYEQYF
j_call: TRBJ1-4; v_call: TRBV4-1; clone_size: .; d_call: .; cdr3_nt: TGCGCCAGCAGGAGACCGGGAGCGACAGGAGAAAAACTGTTTTTT; cdr3_aa: CASRRPGATGEKLFF
j_call: TRBJ2-1; v_call: TRBV15; clone_size: .; d_call: .; cdr3_nt: TGTGCCACCAGCAGAGGGAGGGATCGTGGGAGTCGAAATGAGCAGTTCTTC; cdr3_aa: CATSRGRDRGSRNEQFF
j_call: TRBJ1-6; v_call: TRBV10-3; clone_size: few; d_call: .; cdr3_nt: TGTGCCATCACCCCCGGGGACGGTTATAATTCACCCCTCCACTTT; cdr3_aa: CAITPGDGYNSPLHF
j_call: TRBJ1-4; v_call: TRBV9; clone_size: few; d_call: .; cdr3_nt: TGTGCCAGCAGCGTAAGCGGAGCCCGTGATGAAAAACTGTTTTTT; cdr3_aa: CASSVSGARDEKLFF
j_call: TRBJ1-2; v_call: TRBV28; clone_size: .; d_call: TRBD1; cdr3_nt: TGTGCCAGCAGTTCGGAGGCGACAGGGGGCGTTGGCTATGGCTACACCTTC; cdr3_aa: CASSSEATGGVGYGYTF
j_call: TRBJ1-3; v_call: TRBV4-1; clone_size: .; d_call: .; cdr3_nt: TGCGCCAGCAGCCAAAGTAGCTTCTCTGGAAACACCATATATTTT; cdr3_aa: CASSQSSFSGNTIYF
j_call: TRBJ2-3; v_call: TRBV4-2; clone_size: few; d_call: TRBD2; cdr3_nt: TGTGCCAGCAGCCAACATAGCGGGGGGGCTGGCACAGATACGCAGTATTTT; cdr3_aa: CASSQHSGGAGTDTQYF
j_call: TRBJ2-7; v_call: TRBV11-1; clone_size: .; d_call: .; cdr3_nt: TGTGCCAGCAGCTCCCTCTCCAGTGGTTTCGAGCAGTACTTC; cdr3_aa: CASSSLSSGFEQYF
j_call: TRBJ2-6; v_call: TRBV20-1; clone_size: few; d_call: TRBD2; cdr3_nt: TGCAGTGCTCATCCGGGGGGTACCGGGGCCAACGTCCTGACTTTC; cdr3_aa: CSAHPGGTGANVLTF
j_call: TRBJ2-3; v_call: TRBV12-3/TRBV12-4; clone_size: many; d_call: TRBD1; cdr3_nt: TGTGCCAGCAATACTTTCCGGGACAGGGGCACAGATACGCAGTATTTT; cdr3_aa: CASNTFRDRGTDTQYF
j_call: TRBJ2-7; v_call: TRBV7-8; clone_size: .; d_call: TRBD2; cdr3_nt: TGTGCCAGCAGCTTAGGAACTAGCGCCAGCTCCTACGAGCAGTACTTC; cdr3_aa: CASSLGTSASSYEQYF
j_call: TRBJ2-5; v_call: TRBV3-1; clone_size: .; d_call: .; cdr3_nt: TGTGCCAGCGCCCGCTGGGACGCAGAGACCCAGTACTTC; cdr3_aa: CASARWDAETQYF
j_call: TRBJ2-7; v_call: TRBV9; clone_size: many; d_call: .; cdr3_nt: TGTGCCAGCAGCGTAGAAAGCGGAGGACCTTACGAGCAGTACTTC; cdr3_aa: CASSVESGGPYEQYF
j_call: TRBJ2-1; v_call: TRBV6-4; clone_size: few; d_call: TRBD2; cdr3_nt: TGTGCCAGCAGTATCCCTGAGCAGGGAGGGCCCCAGCGGGATGAGCAGTTCTTC; cdr3_aa: CASSIPEQGGPQRDEQFF
j_call: TRBJ2-5; v_call: TRBV11-1; clone_size: few; d_call: TRBD2; cdr3_nt: TGTGCCAGCAGCCCATTTTCCGTTGGGACTAGCGGACAAGAGACCCAGTACTTC; cdr3_aa: CASSPFSVGTSGQETQYF
j_call: TRBJ2-2; v_call: TRBV20-1; clone_size: few; d_call: .; cdr3_nt: TGCAGTGCTAGGGGAAGGGACACCGGGGAGCTGTTTTTT; cdr3_aa: CSARGRDTGELFF
j_call: TRBJ2-5; v_call: TRBV24-1; clone_size: .; d_call: .; cdr3_nt: TGTGCCACCAGTGACCCAGCGCAGTCGGGGTACCAAGAGACCCAGTACTTC; cdr3_aa: CATSDPAQSGYQETQYF
j_call: TRBJ2-2; v_call: TRBV19; clone_size: few; d_call: TRBD2; cdr3_nt: TGTGCCAGTAGCCCTAGCGGGAGGGCCTCCGGGGAGCTGTTTTTT; cdr3_aa: CASSPSGRASGELFF
j_call: TRBJ2-1; v_call: TRBV5-1; clone_size: .; d_call: .; cdr3_nt: TGCGCCAGCAGTTCGACTACAGGGAGATACAATGAGCAGTTCTTC; cdr3_aa: CASSSTTGRYNEQFF